This T cell receptor beta chain appears in the sequencing data of a study of blood T cell repertoires in COVID-19. Study-level background: Samples came from the United States, Italy and Spain, spanning acute and convalescent COVID-19. T cells, B-cell-depleted T cells, or PBMCs provided the cDNA or gDNA that served as material.

Germline V gives CDR1 GTSNPN, CDR2 SVGIG (reference sequence). The V gene lost 3 bases and the J gene lost 4 bases, with 10 bases spanning the gap. The CDR3 covers 13 residues. The protocol was immunoSEQ multiplex PCR, while the TCRdb copy is restricted to in-frame clones and leaves out a portion. Of nearly 350,000 clones in the sample, 85% to 90% were seen once. The rearrangement links TRBV30 to TRBJ1-5, with D perhaps matching TRBD1 (5 bases). The clonotype was recovered from a woman between 65 and 79 years old with COVID-19, enrolled during active disease. Sequenced: peripheral blood. The CDR3 protein is CAWRAPGNQPQHF. The DNA of the CDR3 is TGTGCCTGGAGGGCCCCAGGGAATCAGCCCCAGCATTTT.